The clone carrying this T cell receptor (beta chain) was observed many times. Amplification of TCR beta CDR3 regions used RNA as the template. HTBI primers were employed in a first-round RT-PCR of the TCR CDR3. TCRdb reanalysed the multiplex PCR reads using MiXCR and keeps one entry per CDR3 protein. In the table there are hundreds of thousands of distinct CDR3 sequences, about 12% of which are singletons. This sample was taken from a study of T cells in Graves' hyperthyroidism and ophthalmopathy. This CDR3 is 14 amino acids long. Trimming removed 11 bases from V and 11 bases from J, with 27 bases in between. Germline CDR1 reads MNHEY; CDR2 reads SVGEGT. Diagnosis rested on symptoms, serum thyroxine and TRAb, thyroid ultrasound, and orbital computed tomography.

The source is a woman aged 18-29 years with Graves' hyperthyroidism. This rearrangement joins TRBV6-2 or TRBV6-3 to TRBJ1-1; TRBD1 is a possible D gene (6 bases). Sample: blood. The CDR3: CASRSGRRGLMAFF. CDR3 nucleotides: TGTGCCTCCAGATCTGGACGGAGGGGGTTAATGGCTTTCTTT.